This T cell receptor beta chain was sequenced during a study of shared clonotypes between healthy human individuals. General observations from the study: Among the subsets, naive ones generally showed larger estimated richness than memory ones.

J lost 3 bases, V lost 1 base, and 10 bases had no gene match. The CDR3 is 16 amino acids. Germline CDR1 SGHNT, CDR2 YYREEE (reference sequence). A remark on this clone: What it binds is not known.

Sequencing used immunoSEQ multiplex PCR; TCRdb keeps in-frame clones, though not all of them. The sample lists some 1,400,000 clones; roughly 96% were seen once. Material for sequencing was naive CD4+ T cells sorted from blood. Subset described: CD45RA+ positively selected. The origin of this receptor is a man aged 30-40 years in good health. This chain uses TRBV5-4 with TRBJ2-7; 7 nucleotides line up with TRBD2. CDR3 loop: CASSLPRWGGSYEQYF. The CDR3 bases are TGTGCCAGCAGCTTGCCGCGGTGGGGGGGAAGCTACGAGCAGTACTTC.